The 3 T cell receptor beta chains listed next were all sequenced from one sample in a study of T cell responses to AZD1222 COVID-19 vaccine (dated by TCRdb to about 2021). What the time point label conveys for this sample: baseline before first vaccination. The protocol used for the library was the immunoSEQ multiplex PCR assay. TCRdb carries this immuneACCESS record with in-frame sequences only. Its versions omit some clonotypes, under half of them owing to an unresolved V gene in the studies checked, with the rest unexplained. This sample gives roughly 150,000 clones in total; approximately 90% of them show up just once. 1.5% to 2% of the sample is held by the ten biggest clonotypes. The material sequenced was peripheral blood, taken on day 0 of AZD1222 vaccination. The receptor set was obtained from an adult in good health.

The genes are TRBV6-2 or TRBV6-3 and TRBJ1-6; 9 nucleotides align to TRBD1. Germline values: CDR1 MNHEY, CDR2 SVGEGT. The CDR3 totals 16 residues. The trim removed 6 bases at V and 9 bases at J, leaving 12 bases unmatched. CDR3 sequence: CASSIRDRVVFSPLHF. The DNA for the CDR3 is TGTGCCAGCAGCATCCGGGACAGGGTCGTTTTTTCACCCCTCCACTTT.

This clone was recorded only once. The CDR3: CASSQKASGNEQFF. Here the CDR3 DNA reads TGTGCCAGCAGCCAAAAGGCTAGCGGCAATGAGCAGTTCTTC. This chain links TRBV4-2 with TRBJ2-1; 7 bases map to TRBD2. After removal of 2 bases from V and 6 bases from J, the junction contained 4 bases not matched to a gene. There are 14 residues in the CDR3. Germline V gene data show CDR1 as LGHNA and CDR2 as YNFKEQ.

This rearrangement joins TRBV19 to TRBJ1-2; D uncertain. V was pared by 2 bases and J by 7 bases, with 8 bases between. Germline V gene lookup returns CDR1 LNHDA and CDR2 SQIVND (reference sequence). This CDR3 is built from 12 residues. CDR3 nucleotides: TGTGCCAGTAGTATATCGAATACTGGCTACACCTTC. This encodes CASSISNTGYTF.